What follows describes a single TCR beta chain. The antigen is undetermined. These data originate in a study of cytomegalovirus exposure and HLA in healthy donors. Overall study findings and caveats: The study had only CMV serostatus as immune exposure information. A link between a missense DCLRE1C variant and TCR beta V- and J-gene trimming emerged from a later analysis.

PCR amplification relied on 60 Vbeta primers (plus 13 Jbeta primers). Authors' processing steps: Later analysis identified 65 million to 80 million unique TCR beta chains, about 10 million shared. Sequenced by immunoSEQ multiplex PCR; TCRdb stores in-frame clones only, minus some. V, J and clone size are those of that table, while D and trimming were read from the DNA. The data contain around 130,000 clones, roughly 74% of them seen just once; the ten biggest clones take up around 5.5%. The length of the CDR3 is 15 residues. Germline CDR1 reads MNHEY; CDR2 reads SMNVEV (reference sequence). V lost 3 bases to trimming and J lost 5 bases; unmatched junction nucleotides: 3.

Sequencing was performed on PBMCs. The TCR was taken from a woman between 45 and 60 years old in good health and CMV-seropositive. The chain combines TRBV27 with TRBJ2-5, with 13 nucleotides matching TRBD2. CDR3 sequence reads: CASSFTSGGVETQYF. CDR3 sequence (DNA): TGTGCCAGCAGTTTCACTAGCGGGGGGGTGGAGACCCAGTACTTC.